One sample yielded the 30 T cell receptor beta chains listed below, sequenced in a study of regulatory T cells in long-lasting Graves disease. Time point in this sample: newly diagnosed GD, antithyroid drugs for less than 3 months. The TCR library was made from RNA that had been extracted from PBMCs in TRIzol. The authors built TCR beta libraries using iRepertoire HTBI primers and Arm-PCR of CDR3 regions. MiXCR, run by TCRdb on the multiplex PCR reads, gives a single entry per CDR3 protein. The table has fewer than 650,000 distinct CDR3 sequences, around 17% seen once. The data also belong to a second study, concerning T cells in Graves' hyperthyroidism and ophthalmopathy.

The sample here was peripheral blood mononuclear cells (PBMCs), taken at new diagnosis, from a patient treated with antithyroid drugs. These receptor sequences come from a woman in her thirties with Graves disease.

This clonotype was seen ten or more times. The chain joins TRBV28 to TRBJ1-2, with D possibly TRBD1 on 5 matching bases. CDR3 length: 16 amino acids. V lost 5 bases and J lost 3, with 19 bases in between. The germline V gene encodes CDR1 MDHEN and CDR2 SYDVKM. Here the CDR3 DNA reads TGTGCCAGCAGTGTGGGGTTTCGGGGGGACCACTATGGCTACACCTTC. Residues: CASSVGFRGDHYGYTF.

As to this clonotype: A much larger clonotype is one base distant, so this may be a read error. This rearrangement joins TRBV27 to TRBJ2-5; D gene unclear. The ends were cut back, 5 bases at V and 5 bases at J, with 15 bases in the middle. Per the germline V gene, CDR1 is MNHEY and CDR2 is SMNVEV (reference sequence). This CDR3 region has 14 residues. The CDR3 protein is CASSTVPASETQYF. DNA for the CDR3: TGTGCCAGCAGTACCGTACCAGCAAGTGAGACCCAGTACTTC.

This clonotype came up many times. The rearrangement uses TRBV7-2 and TRBJ2-1; 16 bases fit TRBD2. CDR1 is SGHTA and CDR2 is FQGNSA in the germline V gene. This CDR3 has 17 residues. V gave up 6 bases and J gave up 6 bases; unmatched junction bases: 8. The DNA of the CDR3 is TGTGCCAGCAGACGAGGGACTAGCGGGAGGGCCCTCAATGAGCAGTTCTTC. It translates to CASRRGTSGRALNEQFF.

The sample holds a few counts of this clonotype. Possible read error: a much larger clone is one base away. The chain uses TRBV7-9 and TRBJ2-7; D call uncertain. The V gene's germline CDR1 is SEHNR and CDR2 FQNEAQ (reference sequence). V lost 8 bases, J lost 3 bases, and 20 bases lay in between. The CDR3 loop spans 15 amino acids. CDR3 nucleotides: TGTGCCAGCGCAAATCAGAGGAACAGCTTCTACGAGCAGTACTTC. The encoded protein is CASANQRNSFYEQYF.

The table lists this clonotype with many counts. The CDR3 spells CASRRDVEDTIYF. DNA for the CDR3: TGTGCCAGCAGGAGGGACGTGGAGGACACCATATATTTT. This chain connects TRBV11-2 to TRBJ1-3, with a weak D call TRBD1 (5 bases). The CDR3 is 13 residues long. V lost 6 bases and J lost 8, with 14 bases in between. Looked up from germline, CDR1 is SGHAT and CDR2 is FQNNGV.

The CDR3 DNA follows: TGCAGTGCTAGCGGGAGATCCTACGAGCAGTACTTC. It yields the protein CSASGRSYEQYF. The V gene is TRBV20-1, the J gene TRBJ2-7, with a tentative D call TRBD2 (6 bases). V lost 3 bases, J lost 1 base, and 7 bases lay in between. The germline V gene has CDR1 DFQATT and CDR2 SNEGSKA (reference sequence). The CDR3 runs 12 residues.

This clonotype was picked up many times. The rearrangement uses TRBV28 and TRBJ1-5; maybe TRBD1 (5 bases). Germline V lookup: CDR1 MDHEN, CDR2 SYDVKM. The CDR3 has 13 residues. Trimming took off 7 bases at V and 7 bases at J, with 14 bases between the two ends. The CDR3 loop is CASTTQGYQPQHF. CDR3 coding DNA: TGTGCCAGCACTACTCAGGGCTACCAGCCCCAGCATTTT.

This clonotype was counted at least ten times. The chain recombines TRBV2 with TRBJ2-1; TRBD1 matches at 9 bases. Germline V gives CDR1 SNHLY, CDR2 FYNNEI. The ends lost 4 bases at V and 7 bases at J; junction bases unmatched: 8. This CDR3 comprises 15 residues. The CDR3 region has the DNA TGTGCCAGCAGTGGGGCCAGACAGGGGGGGAATGAGCAGTTCTTC. Protein: CASSGARQGGNEQFF.

The CDR3 DNA reads as TGTGCCACCCAACCAGGGACCTTCGGGTACAATGAGCAGTTCTTC. Translated, it gives CATQPGTFGYNEQFF. This chain uses TRBV6-2 or TRBV6-3 with TRBJ2-1; perhaps D is TRBD1 or TRBD2 (5 bases each). Between the trimmed V and J ends, which lost 10 bases and 4 bases, there was a span of 20 bases. The CDR3 runs 15 residues. Germline CDR1 MNHEY, CDR2 SVGEGT.

Many counts were recorded for this clonotype. V and J are TRBV20-1 and TRBJ1-5, with 7 bases lining up with TRBD1. CDR1 DFQATT and CDR2 SNEGSKA come from the germline V gene (reference sequence). This CDR3 spans 16 amino acids. With V trimmed by 0 bases and J by 7 bases, 12 bases remained unmatched. The CDR3, as DNA: TGCAGTGCTAGAGATTGGGTGACAGGGAGGGTCCAGCCCCAGCATTTT. It encodes CSARDWVTGRVQPQHF.

There are many counts of this clonotype. The rearrangement uses TRBV28 and TRBJ2-7; possible D gene TRBD2, 5 bases. This CDR3 comprises 11 residues. Trimming shortened V by 8 bases and J by 3 bases, and 8 bases separated the two germline ends. Germline V gives CDR1 MDHEN, CDR2 SYDVKM. CDR3 DNA: TGTGCCAGCCGTCGGGACTACGAGCAGTACTTC. This sequence encodes CASRRDYEQYF.

Comments on this clonotype: Given a much more abundant clone one base away, this may be a read error. The gene calls are TRBV7-2 and TRBJ2-1; D not certain. CDR3 length: 15 residues. Germline CDR1 is SGHTA and CDR2 is FQGNSA. In nucleotides, the CDR3 is TGTGCCAGCAGCTTAGGAATCGTCTTGAGGAATGGGCAGTTCTTC. Encoded protein: CASSLGIVLRNGQFF.

This clonotype was counted many times. This rearrangement joins TRBV2 to TRBJ2-7; D might be TRBD1 (6 bases). The CDR3 is 14 residues long. The V and J ends lost 3 bases and 5 bases respectively, with 14 bases between them. The germline gives CDR1 SNHLY, CDR2 FYNNEI. DNA for the CDR3: TGTGCCAGCAGTGAGTCAGGGGTTAAGGACGAGCAGTACTTC. Protein: CASSESGVKDEQYF.

This clonotype has ten or more counts. The rearrangement uses TRBV29-1 and TRBJ1-1; D gene unclear. Trimming shortened V by 4 bases and J by 1 base, and 7 bases separated the two germline ends. The germline V gene has CDR1 SQVTM and CDR2 ANQGSEA. CDR3 length: 12 residues. CDR3 nucleotide sequence: TGCAGCGTTGCCCGCCAGAACACTGAAGCTTTCTTT. It codes for CSVARQNTEAFF.

The table lists this clonotype with many counts. The germline gene is not matched at one end of the junction; a read error may be the cause. The rearrangement links TRBV2 to TRBJ2-3; TRBD1 matches at 8 bases. Looked up from germline, CDR1 is SNHLY and CDR2 is FYNNEI. CDR3 size: 15 residues. Here the CDR3 reads CASSEGQGDTDTQYF. The CDR3 DNA sequence: TGTGCCAGCAGCGAAGGACAGGGCGACACAGATACGCAGTATTTT.

This clonotype was seen ten or more times. V gene TRBV2 combines with J gene TRBJ2-3; D is perhaps TRBD2 (6 bases). The CDR3 length is 15 residues. Between the trimmed V and J ends, which lost 3 bases and 2 bases, there was a span of 12 bases. Germline lookup yields CDR1 SNHLY and CDR2 FYNNEI. The DNA for the CDR3 is TGTGCCAGCAGTGACAGCGGGCTTACCACAGATACGCAGTATTTT. Its translation is CASSDSGLTTDTQYF.

This rearrangement joins TRBV5-5 to TRBJ1-2; D is possibly TRBD1 (5 bases). This CDR3 has 16 amino acids. V lost 4 bases, J lost 9 bases, and 25 bases lay in between. Germline CDR1 and CDR2: SGHKS and YYEKEE (reference sequence). The CDR3 is CASSRGNRDDRDSYTF. The CDR3 DNA follows: TGTGCCAGCAGCCGAGGGAACCGGGACGACCGAGATAGCTACACCTTC.

This clonotype occurred many times. The chain recombines TRBV5-1 with TRBJ2-7; 7 nucleotides agree with TRBD2. Germline trimming cut 6 bases from V and 0 bases from J; bases unmatched to any gene: 6. Per germline, CDR1 SGHRS and CDR2 YFSETQ. The CDR3 has 14 amino acids. The CDR3 DNA reads TGCGCCAGCATGGGTGGGGACTACTCCTACGAGCAGTACTTC. Translation gives CASMGGDYSYEQYF. Full variable domain (missing parts from reference TRBV5-1 and TRBJ2-7): KAGVTQTPRYLIKTRGQQVTLSCSPISGHRSVSWYQQTPGQGLQFLFEYFSETQRNKGNFPGRFSGRQFSNSRSEMNVSTLELGDSALYLCASMGGDYSYEQYFGPGTRLTVT.

The CDR3 DNA reads as TGTGCCAGCAGCCAAGGACAGGGTCCCTACGAGCAGTACTTC. Its protein is CASSQGQGPYEQYF. This chain uses TRBV14 with TRBJ2-7; TRBD1 aligns across 7 bases. V shed 1 base and J 2 bases; nucleotides not matched to a gene: 2. Germline-derived CDR1 and CDR2 are SGHDN and FVKESK. The CDR3 runs 14 residues.

The J gene is TRBJ1-1, the V gene TRBV20-1, with TRBD1 as a possible D gene (6 bases). The V gene's germline CDR1 is DFQATT and CDR2 SNEGSKA (reference sequence). The V end was cut by 3 bases, the J end by 0 bases, with 20 bases between. The CDR3 has 17 amino acids. In DNA form, the CDR3 reads TGCAGTGCTAGTGACAGGCAATTTTCAATGATGAACACTGAAGCTTTCTTT. Amino acids: CSASDRQFSMMNTEAFF.

At least ten counts were recorded for this clonotype. The genes are TRBV24-1 and TRBJ2-7; TRBD2 matches 13 bases. Losses at the gene ends were 4 bases for V and 0 bases for J; bases not matched to a gene: 2. This CDR3 comprises 16 residues. The V gene's germline CDR1 is KGHDR and CDR2 SFDVKD. CDR3 protein: CATSDRTSGSSYEQYF. DNA of the CDR3: TGTGCCACCAGTGACCGGACTAGCGGGAGCTCCTACGAGCAGTACTTC.

This clonotype was detected a few times. The V call is TRBV27, the J call TRBJ2-2; D not certain. Germline V gene data show CDR1 as MNHEY and CDR2 as SMNVEV (reference sequence). CDR3 length: 13 amino acids. V lost 1 base to trimming and J lost 6 bases, with 6 bases between them. The CDR3: CASSLLGSGELFF. The CDR3 DNA follows: TGTGCCAGCAGTTTATTGGGGTCCGGGGAGCTGTTTTTT.

The chain joins TRBV12-3 or TRBV12-4 to TRBJ2-1; tentatively, D is TRBD2 (7 bases). The CDR3 contains 16 residues. V dropped 6 bases and J dropped 2 bases, with 17 bases sitting between them. CDR3 coding DNA: TGTGCCAGCAGGGCCTGGGGGCGGGGGACCTACAATGAGCAGTTCTTC. This sequence encodes CASRAWGRGTYNEQFF.

This clonotype was found a few times. The chain uses TRBV6-4 and TRBJ2-1, with D perhaps TRBD1 or TRBD2 (5 bases each). The CDR3 is 15 amino acids. The ends were cut back, 3 bases at V and 6 bases at J, with 15 bases in the middle. Germline CDR1 reads MRHNA; CDR2 reads SNTAGT. Written as DNA, the CDR3 is TGTGCCAGCAGTGATTACAAGGGTGGGACCAATGAGCAGTTCTTC. Protein: CASSDYKGGTNEQFF.

This sequence joins TRBV5-1 and TRBJ2-3; TRBD2 agrees at 10 bases. This CDR3 region has 16 residues. Looked up from germline, CDR1 is SGHRS and CDR2 is YFSETQ. J was trimmed by 4 bases and V by 0 bases; bases with no gene match: 5. CDR3 loop: CASSLGSGRDPDTQYF. CDR3 in DNA: TGCGCCAGCAGCTTGGGGAGCGGGAGGGATCCAGATACGCAGTATTTT.

The sample holds many counts of this clonotype. At one end, the junction sequence differs from germline, possibly due to a read error. The chain has TRBV7-7 and TRBJ2-1, with D unclear. The CDR3 runs 15 residues. The germline V gene encodes CDR1 SSHAT and CDR2 FNYEAQ (reference sequence). The CDR3 sequence: CASSPTGPKNGEQFF. The CDR3 DNA reads as TGTGCTAGCAGCCCTACCGGGCCGAAAAACGGTGAGCAGTTCTTC.

A few counts support this clonotype. This chain joins TRBV6-1 and TRBJ2-5; D not certain. Between the trimmed V and J ends, which lost 4 bases and 0 bases, there was a span of 9 bases. The length of the CDR3 is 14 residues. Germline V gene lookup returns CDR1 MNHNS and CDR2 SASEGT. CDR3 in amino acids: CASSGRQYQETQYF. The DNA for the CDR3 is TGTGCCAGCAGTGGCAGGCAGTACCAAGAGACCCAGTACTTC.

This clonotype has a count of ten or more. This chain uses TRBV18 with TRBJ1-4, with TRBD1 matching 7 bases. J was trimmed by 2 bases and V by 3 bases; bases with no gene match: 3. The CDR3 totals 15 residues. Germline V gene sequence: CDR1 KGHSH, CDR2 LQKENI. Written as DNA, the CDR3 is TGTGCCAGCTCACCGAACAGGGGCACTAATGAAAAACTGTTTTTT. It yields the protein CASSPNRGTNEKLFF.

The chain uses TRBV18 and TRBJ2-5, with D unresolved. The CDR3 loop spans 14 amino acids. Per germline, CDR1 KGHSH and CDR2 LQKENI. V lost 1 base and J 4 bases, leaving 10 bases between the germline ends. The CDR3 DNA sequence: TGTGCCAGCTCACCACTGGAGCGAGCAGAGACCCAGTACTTC. Translating it yields CASSPLERAETQYF.

This chain uses TRBV9 with TRBJ1-5; D remains unclear. The length of the CDR3 is 16 residues. V was pared by 0 bases and J by 6 bases, with 16 bases between. CDR1 is SGDLS and CDR2 is YYNGEE in the germline V gene. The CDR3 here is CASSVAPRGLGQPQHF. CDR3 bases: TGTGCCAGCAGCGTAGCCCCCCGTGGGCTGGGTCAGCCCCAGCATTTT.